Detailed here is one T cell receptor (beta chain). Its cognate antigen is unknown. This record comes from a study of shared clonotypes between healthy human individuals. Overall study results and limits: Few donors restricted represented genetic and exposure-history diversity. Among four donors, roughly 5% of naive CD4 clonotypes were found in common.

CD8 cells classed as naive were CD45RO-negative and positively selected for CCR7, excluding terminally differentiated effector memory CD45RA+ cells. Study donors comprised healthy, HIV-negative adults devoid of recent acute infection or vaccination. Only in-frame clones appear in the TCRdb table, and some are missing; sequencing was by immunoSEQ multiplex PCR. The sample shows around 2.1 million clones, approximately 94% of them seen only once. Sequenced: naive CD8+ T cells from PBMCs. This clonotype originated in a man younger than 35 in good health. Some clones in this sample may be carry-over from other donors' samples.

The CDR3 bases are TGTGCCAGCAGTTCAACGGACAGGGCCAATCAGCCCCAGCATTTT. Translating it yields CASSSTDRANQPQHF. The chain couples TRBV6-5 to TRBJ1-5; 8 bases align to TRBD1. V trimming: 4 bases; J trimming: 3 bases; junction bases outside the gene matches: 5. Germline assignment: CDR1 MNHEY and CDR2 SVGAGI. This CDR3 region has 15 residues.